This TCR beta chain was sequenced in a study of shared clonotypes between healthy human individuals. Sorted-subset replicate PCRs used 150 to 200 ng of genomic DNA. This amount corresponded to approximately 30,000 T cell genomes. Authors' processing steps: For the immunoSEQ data, sequences were junction-only without quality scores, so filtering differed. Produced via immunoSEQ multiplex PCR; TCRdb's table is partial and in-frame only. The V and J calls and clone size come from that table; D and trimming were worked out from the DNA. Of some 2,000,000 clones listed, roughly 95% are singletons. Details on this clone: Antigen unknown.

Broader study findings: The naive CD4 repertoires of a handful of donors were compared, and about 5% of clonotypes were shared.

Germline values: CDR1 LNHDA, CDR2 SQIVND (reference sequence). The CDR3 runs 11 residues. The V end lost 7 bases, the J end lost 8 bases, and 11 bases lay between the germline ends. The sample taken for sequencing was naive CD4+ T cells sorted from blood. Regarding subset: CD45RA+ positively selected. This chain connects TRBV19 to TRBJ1-1; D uncertain. The receptor was derived from a man younger than 35 in good health. The CDR3 nucleotides are TGTGCCAGTACCTTGGGAGGCGAAGCTTTCTTT. Translated, it gives CASTLGGEAFF.